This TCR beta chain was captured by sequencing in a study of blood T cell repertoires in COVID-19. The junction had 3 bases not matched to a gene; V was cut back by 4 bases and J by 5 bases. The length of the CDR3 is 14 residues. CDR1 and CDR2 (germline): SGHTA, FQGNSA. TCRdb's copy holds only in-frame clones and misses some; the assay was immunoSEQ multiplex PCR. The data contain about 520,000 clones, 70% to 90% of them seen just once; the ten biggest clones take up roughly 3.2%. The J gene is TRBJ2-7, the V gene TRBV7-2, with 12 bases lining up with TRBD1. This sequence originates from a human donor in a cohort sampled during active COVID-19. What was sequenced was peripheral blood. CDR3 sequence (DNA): TGTGCCAGCAGCTGGGACAGGGGGCGTAACGAGCAGTACTTC. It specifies CASSWDRGRNEQYF.